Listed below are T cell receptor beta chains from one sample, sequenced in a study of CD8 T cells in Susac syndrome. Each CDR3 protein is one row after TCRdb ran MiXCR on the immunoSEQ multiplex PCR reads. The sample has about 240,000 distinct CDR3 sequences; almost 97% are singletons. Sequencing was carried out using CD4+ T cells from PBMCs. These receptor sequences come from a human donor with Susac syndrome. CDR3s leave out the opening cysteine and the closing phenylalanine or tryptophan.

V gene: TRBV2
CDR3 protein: ASRIRQGAGGYT

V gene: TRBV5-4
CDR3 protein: ASSFSRPYGYT

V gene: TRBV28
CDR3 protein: ASSLVRPMAQH

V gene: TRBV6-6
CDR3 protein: ASSRGGGGDTEAF

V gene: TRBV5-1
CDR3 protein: ASSQGLAGGWGETQY

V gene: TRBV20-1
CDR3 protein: SILAIQETQY

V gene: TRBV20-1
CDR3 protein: SAKPGLVYNEQF

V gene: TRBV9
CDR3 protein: ASSVDGLFSREQY

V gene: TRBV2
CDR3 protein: ASRKDRVDGYT

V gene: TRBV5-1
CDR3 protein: ASTEVAGDAETQY

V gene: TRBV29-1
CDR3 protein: SVGTPYGPPTEAF

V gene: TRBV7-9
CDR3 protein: ASSLSYITEETQY

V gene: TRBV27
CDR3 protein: ASSKILQETQY

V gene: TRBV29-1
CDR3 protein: SASTGYYEQY

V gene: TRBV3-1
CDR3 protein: ASSQDLGQDGYT

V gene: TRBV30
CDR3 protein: AWAKRQATEAF

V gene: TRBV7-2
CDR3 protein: ASSLAVRRGGAEAF

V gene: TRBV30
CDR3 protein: AWSMTGEQY

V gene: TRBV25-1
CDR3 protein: ASTPWTGDGYT

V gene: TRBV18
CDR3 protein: ASSPAIAGGNREQY

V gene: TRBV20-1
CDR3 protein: SASLAHLAGGGTDTQY

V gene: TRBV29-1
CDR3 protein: SVKLLAARGYGYT

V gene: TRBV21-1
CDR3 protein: ASSKQTRSGYDEQY

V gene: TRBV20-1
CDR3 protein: SARPPLPEQF

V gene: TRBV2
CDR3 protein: ASRQGEYNEQF

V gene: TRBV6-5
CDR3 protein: ASSYSDRSYEQY

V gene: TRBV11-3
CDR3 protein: ASKLESLAGSYNEQF

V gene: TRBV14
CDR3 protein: ASSQAGETQY

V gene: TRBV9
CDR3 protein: ASSVQTLSYNEQF

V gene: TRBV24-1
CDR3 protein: ATKESGRTDTQY

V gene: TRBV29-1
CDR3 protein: SVVGTGSSYEQY

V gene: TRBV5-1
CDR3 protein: ASSLERGETQY

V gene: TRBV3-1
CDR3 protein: ASSQDAGTSKAKNIQY

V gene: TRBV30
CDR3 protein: AWSVPTGNNQPQH

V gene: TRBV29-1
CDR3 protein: SVAVQGRETQY

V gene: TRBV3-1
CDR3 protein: ASSVQGAKTQY

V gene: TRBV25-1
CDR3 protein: ASRNTGKAYNEQF

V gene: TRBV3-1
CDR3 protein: ASSQGAGLNTEAF

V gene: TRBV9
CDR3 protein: ASSITTANYGYT

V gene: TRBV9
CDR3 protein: ASGLQGPTDGYT

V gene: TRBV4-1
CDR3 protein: ASSQEGHTSLYEQY

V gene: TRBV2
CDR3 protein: ASSGQGARETQY

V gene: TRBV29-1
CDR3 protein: SVEEWTRHYGYT

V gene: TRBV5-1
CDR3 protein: ASSLEGRLAGAFQETQY

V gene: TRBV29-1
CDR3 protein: SARGQAGNEKLF

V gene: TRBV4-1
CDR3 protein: ASSQDWRHSETQY

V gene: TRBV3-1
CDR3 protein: ASSQAPGQGNEQF